This passage covers 7 T cell receptor beta chains from one sample sequenced in a study of T cell responses to AZD1222 COVID-19 vaccine. The repertoire was sequenced with immunoSEQ multiplex PCR; TCRdb's copy has only in-frame clones and lacks some. The sample yields 80,000 to 90,000 clones, roughly nine tenths seen once. The input for sequencing was peripheral blood, taken 28 days after the second AZD1222 dose. These receptors were taken from an adult who received the AZD1222 COVID-19 vaccine.

V and J are TRBV28 and TRBJ1-3; no firm D call. The CDR3 has 16 residues. Trimming left V 4 bases short and J 1 base short, with 14 bases between. CDR1 and CDR2 from the germline V gene are MDHEN and SYDVKM. CDR3 amino acids: CASSYPSSTSGNTIYF. CDR3 coding DNA: TGTGCCAGCAGTTACCCCTCTAGTACGTCTGGAAACACCATATATTTT.

The CDR3, as DNA: TGTGCCAGCAGCTTGGACAGCAATCAGCCCCAGCATTTT. Its translation is CASSLDSNQPQHF. The rearrangement uses TRBV7-8 and TRBJ1-5, with D hard to call. The germline gives CDR1 SGHVS, CDR2 FQNEAQ. Between the trimmed V and J ends, which lost 3 bases and 1 base, there was a span of 4 bases. The CDR3 covers 13 residues.

V usage is TRBV5-4 and J usage is TRBJ2-3; 12 bases are shared with TRBD2. The germline V gene has CDR1 SGHNT and CDR2 YYREEE (reference sequence). CDR3 size: 16 residues. Trimming took 3 bases from V and 5 from J; bases not matched to a gene: 7. CDR3: CASSSSSGGAVDTQYF. Written as DNA, the CDR3 is TGTGCCAGCAGCTCGTCTAGCGGGGGGGCGGTAGATACGCAGTATTTT.

V gene TRBV6-5 combines with J gene TRBJ1-4, with D hard to call. The germline V gene encodes CDR1 MNHEY and CDR2 SVGAGI. The CDR3 has 15 amino acids. V was cut by 6 bases and J by 5 bases, with 16 bases left in between. This CDR3 is CASRRDPSGNEKLFF. CDR3 nucleotides: TGTGCCAGCAGACGAGACCCCAGCGGCAATGAAAAACTGTTTTTT.

The chain is built from TRBV5-1 and TRBJ2-2; 8 positions agree with TRBD1. CDR1 and CDR2 (germline): SGHRS, YFSETQ. This CDR3 comprises 17 residues. V shed 3 bases and J 2 bases; nucleotides not matched to a gene: 9. The CDR3 DNA sequence: TGCGCCAGCAGCTGGGGACAGGCGCATGTAAACACCGGGGAGCTGTTTTTT. Its translation is CASSWGQAHVNTGELFF.

This CDR3 reads CSVGTSGAYEQYF. The CDR3 DNA is TGCAGCGTCGGGACTAGCGGGGCTTACGAGCAGTACTTC. The chain joins TRBV29-1 to TRBJ2-7; 13 nucleotides align to TRBD2. Germline V gene sequence: CDR1 SQVTM, CDR2 ANQGSEA. The CDR3 is 13 residues long. V was clipped by 6 bases and J by 4 bases; unmatched bases: 3.

The J gene is TRBJ2-7, the V gene TRBV27; the match to TRBD1 covers 7 bases. Unmatched junction bases numbered 8, after V lost 2 bases and J lost 4 bases. Germline V gene data show CDR1 as MNHEY and CDR2 as SMNVEV (reference sequence). The CDR3 is made up of 15 amino acids. In nucleotides, the CDR3 is TGTGCCAGCAGTTTAGAGAGGGGGCCTGAGTACGAGCAGTACTTC. It is translated as CASSLERGPEYEQYF.